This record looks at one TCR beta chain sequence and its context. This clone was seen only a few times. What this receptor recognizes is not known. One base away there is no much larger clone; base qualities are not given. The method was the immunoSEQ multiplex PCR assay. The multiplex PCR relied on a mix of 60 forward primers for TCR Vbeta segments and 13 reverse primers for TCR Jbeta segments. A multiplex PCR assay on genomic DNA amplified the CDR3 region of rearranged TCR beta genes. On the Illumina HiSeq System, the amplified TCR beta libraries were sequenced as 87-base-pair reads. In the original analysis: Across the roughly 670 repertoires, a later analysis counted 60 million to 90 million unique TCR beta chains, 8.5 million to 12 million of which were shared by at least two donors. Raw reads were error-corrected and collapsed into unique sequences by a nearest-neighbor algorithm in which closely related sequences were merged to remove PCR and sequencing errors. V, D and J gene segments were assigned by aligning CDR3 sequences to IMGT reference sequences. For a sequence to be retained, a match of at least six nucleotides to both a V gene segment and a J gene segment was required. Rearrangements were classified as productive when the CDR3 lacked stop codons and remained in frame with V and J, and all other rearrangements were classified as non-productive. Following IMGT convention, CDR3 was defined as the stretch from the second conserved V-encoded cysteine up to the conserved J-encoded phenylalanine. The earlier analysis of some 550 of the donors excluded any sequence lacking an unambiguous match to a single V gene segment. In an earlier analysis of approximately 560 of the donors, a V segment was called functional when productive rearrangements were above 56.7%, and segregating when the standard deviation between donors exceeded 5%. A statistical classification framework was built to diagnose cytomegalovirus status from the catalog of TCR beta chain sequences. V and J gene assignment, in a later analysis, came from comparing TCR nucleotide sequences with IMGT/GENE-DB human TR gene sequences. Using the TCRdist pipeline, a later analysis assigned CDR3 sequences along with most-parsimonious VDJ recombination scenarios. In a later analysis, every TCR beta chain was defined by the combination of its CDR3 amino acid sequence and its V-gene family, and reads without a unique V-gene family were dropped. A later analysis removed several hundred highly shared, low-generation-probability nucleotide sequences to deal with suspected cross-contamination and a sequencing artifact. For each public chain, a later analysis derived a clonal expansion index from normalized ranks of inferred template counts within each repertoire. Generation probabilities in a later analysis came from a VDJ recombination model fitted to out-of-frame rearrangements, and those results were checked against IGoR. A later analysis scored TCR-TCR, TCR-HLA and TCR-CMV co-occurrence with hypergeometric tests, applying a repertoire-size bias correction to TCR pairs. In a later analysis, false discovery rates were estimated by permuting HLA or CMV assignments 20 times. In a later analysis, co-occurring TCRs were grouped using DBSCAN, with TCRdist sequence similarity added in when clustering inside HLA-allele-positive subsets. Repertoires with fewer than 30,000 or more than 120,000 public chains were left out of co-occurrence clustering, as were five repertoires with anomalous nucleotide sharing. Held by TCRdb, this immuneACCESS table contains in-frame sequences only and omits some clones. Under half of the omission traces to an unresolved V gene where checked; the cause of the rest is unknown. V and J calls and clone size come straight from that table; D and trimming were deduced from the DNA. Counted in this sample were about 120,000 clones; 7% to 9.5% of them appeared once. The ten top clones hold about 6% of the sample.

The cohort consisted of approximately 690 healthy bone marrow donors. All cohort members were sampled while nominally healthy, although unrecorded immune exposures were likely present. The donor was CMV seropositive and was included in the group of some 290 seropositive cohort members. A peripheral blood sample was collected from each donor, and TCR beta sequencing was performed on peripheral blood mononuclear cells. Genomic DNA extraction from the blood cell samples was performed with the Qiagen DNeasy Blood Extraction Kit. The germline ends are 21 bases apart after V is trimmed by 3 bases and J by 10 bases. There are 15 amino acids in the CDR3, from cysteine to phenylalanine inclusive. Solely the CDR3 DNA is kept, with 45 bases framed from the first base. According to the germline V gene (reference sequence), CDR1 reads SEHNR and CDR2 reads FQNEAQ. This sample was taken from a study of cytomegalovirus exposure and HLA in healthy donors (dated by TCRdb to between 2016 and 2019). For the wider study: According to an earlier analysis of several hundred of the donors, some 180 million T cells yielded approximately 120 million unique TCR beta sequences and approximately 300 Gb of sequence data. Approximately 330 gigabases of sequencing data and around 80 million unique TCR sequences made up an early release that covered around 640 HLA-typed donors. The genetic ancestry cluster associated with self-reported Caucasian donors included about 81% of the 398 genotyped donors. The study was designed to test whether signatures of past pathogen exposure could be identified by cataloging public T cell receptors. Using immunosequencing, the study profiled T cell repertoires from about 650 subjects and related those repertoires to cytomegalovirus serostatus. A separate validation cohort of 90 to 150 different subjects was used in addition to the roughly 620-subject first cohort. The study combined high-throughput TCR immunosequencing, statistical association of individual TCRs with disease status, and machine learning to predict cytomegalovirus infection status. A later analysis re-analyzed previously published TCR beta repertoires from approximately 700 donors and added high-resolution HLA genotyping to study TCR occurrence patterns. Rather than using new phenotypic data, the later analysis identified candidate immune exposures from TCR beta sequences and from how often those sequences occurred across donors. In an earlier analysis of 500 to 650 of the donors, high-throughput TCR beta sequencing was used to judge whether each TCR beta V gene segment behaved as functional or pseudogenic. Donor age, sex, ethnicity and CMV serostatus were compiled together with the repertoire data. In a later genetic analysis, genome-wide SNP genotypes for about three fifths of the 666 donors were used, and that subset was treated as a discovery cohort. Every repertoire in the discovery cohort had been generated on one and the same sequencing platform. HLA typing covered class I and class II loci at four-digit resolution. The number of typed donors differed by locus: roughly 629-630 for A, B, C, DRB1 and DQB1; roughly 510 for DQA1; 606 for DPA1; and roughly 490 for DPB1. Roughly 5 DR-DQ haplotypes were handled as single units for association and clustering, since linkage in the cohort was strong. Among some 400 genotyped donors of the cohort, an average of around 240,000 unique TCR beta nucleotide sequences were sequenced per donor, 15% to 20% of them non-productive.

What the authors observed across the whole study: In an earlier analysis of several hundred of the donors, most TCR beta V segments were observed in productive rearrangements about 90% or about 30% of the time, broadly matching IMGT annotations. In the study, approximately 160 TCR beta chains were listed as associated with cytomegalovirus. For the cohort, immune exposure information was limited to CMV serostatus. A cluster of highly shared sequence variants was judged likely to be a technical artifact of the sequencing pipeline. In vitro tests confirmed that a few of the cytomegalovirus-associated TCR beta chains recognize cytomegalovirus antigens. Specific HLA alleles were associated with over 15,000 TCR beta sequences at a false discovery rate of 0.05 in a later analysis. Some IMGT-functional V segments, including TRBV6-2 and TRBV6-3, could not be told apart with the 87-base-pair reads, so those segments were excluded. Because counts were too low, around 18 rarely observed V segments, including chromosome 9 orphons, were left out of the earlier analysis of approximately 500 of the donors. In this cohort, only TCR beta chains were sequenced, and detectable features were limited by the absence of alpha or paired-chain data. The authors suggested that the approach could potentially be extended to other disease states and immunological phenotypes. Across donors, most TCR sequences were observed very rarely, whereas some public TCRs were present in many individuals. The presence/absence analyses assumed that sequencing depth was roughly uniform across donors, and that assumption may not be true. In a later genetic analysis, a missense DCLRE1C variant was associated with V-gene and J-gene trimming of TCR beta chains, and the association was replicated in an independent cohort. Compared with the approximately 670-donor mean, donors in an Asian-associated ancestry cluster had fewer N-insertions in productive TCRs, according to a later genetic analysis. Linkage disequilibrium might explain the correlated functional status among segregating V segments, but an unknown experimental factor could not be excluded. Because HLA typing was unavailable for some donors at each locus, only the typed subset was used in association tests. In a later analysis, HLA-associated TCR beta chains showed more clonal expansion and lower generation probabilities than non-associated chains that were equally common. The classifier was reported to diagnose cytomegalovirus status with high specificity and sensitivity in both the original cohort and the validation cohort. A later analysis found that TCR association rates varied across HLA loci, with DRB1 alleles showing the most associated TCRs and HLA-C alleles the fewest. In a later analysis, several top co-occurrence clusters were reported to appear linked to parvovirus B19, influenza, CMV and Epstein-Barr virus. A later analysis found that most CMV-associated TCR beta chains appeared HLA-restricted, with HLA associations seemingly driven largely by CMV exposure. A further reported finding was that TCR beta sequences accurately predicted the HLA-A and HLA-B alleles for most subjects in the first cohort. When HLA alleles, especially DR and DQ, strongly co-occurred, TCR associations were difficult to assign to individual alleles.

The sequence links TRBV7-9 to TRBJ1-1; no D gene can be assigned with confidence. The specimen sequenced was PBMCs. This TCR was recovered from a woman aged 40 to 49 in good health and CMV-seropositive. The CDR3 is CASSFTNDKDMVAFF. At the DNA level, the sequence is TGTGCCAGCAGCTTCACGAACGACAAGGATATGGTAGCTTTCTTT.